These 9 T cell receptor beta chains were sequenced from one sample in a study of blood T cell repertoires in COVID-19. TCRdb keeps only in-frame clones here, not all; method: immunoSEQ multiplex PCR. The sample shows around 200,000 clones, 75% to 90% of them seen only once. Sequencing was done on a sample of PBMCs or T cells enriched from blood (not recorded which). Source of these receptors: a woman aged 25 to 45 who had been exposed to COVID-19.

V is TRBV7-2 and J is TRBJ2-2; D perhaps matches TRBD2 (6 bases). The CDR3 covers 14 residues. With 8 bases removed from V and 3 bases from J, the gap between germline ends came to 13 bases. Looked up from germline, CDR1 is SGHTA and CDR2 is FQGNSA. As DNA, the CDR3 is TGTGCCAGCTCGCGGGGCGGGGACACCGGGGAGCTGTTTTTT. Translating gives CASSRGGDTGELFF.

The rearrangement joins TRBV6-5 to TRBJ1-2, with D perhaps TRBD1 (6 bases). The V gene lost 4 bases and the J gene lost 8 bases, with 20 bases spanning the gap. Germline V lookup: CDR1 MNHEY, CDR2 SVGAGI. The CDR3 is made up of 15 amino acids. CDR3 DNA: TGTGCCAGCAGTTTCCAGACAGGACTTTCCTCCGGCTACACCTTC. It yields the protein CASSFQTGLSSGYTF.

The CDR3 DNA reads TGTGCCAGTAGTATGGACAGGCCGACCTATAATTCACCCCTCCACTTT. Translating gives CASSMDRPTYNSPLHF. V usage is TRBV19 and J usage is TRBJ1-6; TRBD1 matches 7 bases. The CDR3 loop spans 16 amino acids. V trimming: 3 bases; J trimming: 2 bases; junction bases outside the gene matches: 4. Germline CDR1 reads LNHDA; CDR2 reads SQIVND (reference sequence).

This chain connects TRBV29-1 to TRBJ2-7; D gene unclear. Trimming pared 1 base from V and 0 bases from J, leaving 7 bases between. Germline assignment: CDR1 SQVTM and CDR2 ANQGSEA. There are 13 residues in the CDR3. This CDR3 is CSVEGVSSYEQYF. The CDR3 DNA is TGCAGCGTTGAAGGTGTGAGCTCCTACGAGCAGTACTTC.

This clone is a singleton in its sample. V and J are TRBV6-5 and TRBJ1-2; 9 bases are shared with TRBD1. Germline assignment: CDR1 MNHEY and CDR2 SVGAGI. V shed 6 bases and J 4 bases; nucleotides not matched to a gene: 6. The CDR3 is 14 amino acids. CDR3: CASSGTGSLYGYTF. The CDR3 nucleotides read TGTGCCAGCAGCGGGACAGGGAGCCTCTATGGCTACACCTTC.

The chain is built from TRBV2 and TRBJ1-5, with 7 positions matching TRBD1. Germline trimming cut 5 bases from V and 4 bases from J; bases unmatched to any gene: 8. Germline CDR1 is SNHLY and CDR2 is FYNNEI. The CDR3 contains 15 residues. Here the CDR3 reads CASSFRQGINQPQHF. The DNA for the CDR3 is TGTGCCAGCAGTTTTAGACAGGGAATAAATCAGCCCCAGCATTTT. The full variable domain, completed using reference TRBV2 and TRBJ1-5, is EPEVTQTPSHQVTQMGQEVILRCVPISNHLYFYWYRQILGQKVEFLVSFYNNEISEKSEIFDDQFSVERPDGSNFTLKIRSTKLEDSAMYFCASSFRQGINQPQHFGDGTRLSIL.

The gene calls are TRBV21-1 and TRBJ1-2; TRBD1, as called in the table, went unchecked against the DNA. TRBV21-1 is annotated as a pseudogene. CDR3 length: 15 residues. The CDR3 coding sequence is TGTGCCAGCAGTAACAGGGGGAGGAAGGACTATGGCTACACCTTC. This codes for CASSNRGRKDYGYTF.

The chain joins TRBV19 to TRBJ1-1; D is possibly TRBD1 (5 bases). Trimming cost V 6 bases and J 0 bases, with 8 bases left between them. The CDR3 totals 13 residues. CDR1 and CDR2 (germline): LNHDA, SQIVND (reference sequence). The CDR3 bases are TGTGCCAGTAGATCCAGGGTGAACACTGAAGCTTTCTTT. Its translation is CASRSRVNTEAFF.

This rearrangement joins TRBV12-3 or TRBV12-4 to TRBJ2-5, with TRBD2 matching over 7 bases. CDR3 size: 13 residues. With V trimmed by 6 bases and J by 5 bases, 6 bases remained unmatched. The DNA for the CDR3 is TGTGCCAGCAGCTGGGGGGGTTCGGAGACCCAGTACTTC. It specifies CASSWGGSETQYF.